The 13 T cell receptor beta chains presented below share a single source sample, sequenced in a study of shared clonotypes between healthy human individuals. Data came from immunoSEQ multiplex PCR; TCRdb stores just in-frame clones and leaves some out. Seen here are 2,500,000 or so clones, more than 80% observed once, and the top ten hold more than 0.12%. The source material was naive CD4+ T cells sorted from blood. Subset specified: CD45RA+ positively selected. These receptors were obtained from a man between 18 and 29 years old in good health.

The chain recombines TRBV19 with TRBJ1-5; no clear D gene. V gave up 4 bases and J gave up 6 bases, with 25 bases separating them. Germline V gene data show CDR1 as LNHDA and CDR2 as SQIVND (reference sequence). The CDR3 extends over 18 amino acids. The CDR3 DNA reads TGTGCCAGTAGTAGGAGACCCTCAGGTAAGGGTACAAGTCAGCCCCAGCATTTT. It specifies CASSRRPSGKGTSQPQHF.

This chain joins TRBV27 and TRBJ2-3, with 7 bases that match TRBD2. This CDR3 spans 13 amino acids. The junction had 11 bases not matched to a gene; V was cut back by 3 bases and J by 14 bases. CDR1 is MNHEY and CDR2 is SMNVEV in the germline V gene (reference sequence). CDR3 nucleotides: TGTGCCAGCAGTTTTCTTCTGGGGGGGGTATGGTATTTT. It is translated as CASSFLLGGVWYF.

The chain's CDR3 is CASSLRAITVSGNTIYF. For the CDR3, the DNA is TGTGCCAGCAGCTTACGGGCGATTACGGTTTCTGGAAACACCATATATTTT. The chain is built from TRBV7-9 and TRBJ1-3; D not resolved. The CDR3 spans 17 residues. The ends were cut back, 2 bases at V and 1 base at J, with 15 bases in the middle. CDR1 is SEHNR and CDR2 is FQNEAQ in the germline V gene (reference sequence). The whole variable domain, remainder taken from reference TRBV7-9 and TRBJ1-3, is DTGVSQNPRHKITKRGQNVTFRCDPISEHNRLYWYRQTLGQGPEFLTYFQNEAQLEKSRLLSDRFSAERPKGSFSTLEIQRTEQGDSAMYLCASSLRAITVSGNTIYFGEGSWLTVV.

The CDR3 nucleotides read TGTGCCAGCAGCTCACTTGCGGGACTCGGGGACAATGAGCAGTTCTTC. It translates to CASSSLAGLGDNEQFF. The chain couples TRBV11-2 to TRBJ2-1; tentative D call: TRBD2 (6 bases). V lost 4 bases to trimming and J lost 5 bases, with 18 bases between them. The CDR3 extends over 16 amino acids. Germline V gene lookup returns CDR1 SGHAT and CDR2 FQNNGV.

The CDR3 here is CASAKGSYEQYF. CDR3 sequence (DNA): TGTGCCAGCGCAAAAGGGAGTTATGAGCAGTACTTC. This chain links TRBV27 with TRBJ2-7, with a weak D call TRBD2 (5 bases). CDR3 length: 12 residues. Trimming took off 8 bases at V and 7 bases at J, with 15 bases between the two ends. Germline CDR1 and CDR2: MNHEY and SMNVEV (reference sequence).

Concerning this clone: Other DNA sequences in this sample translate to the same CDR3. The rearrangement joins TRBV2 to TRBJ1-6, with D possibly being TRBD1 (6 bases). V lost 4 bases, J lost 3 bases, and 7 bases lay in between. The length of the CDR3 is 14 residues. Germline V gene data show CDR1 as SNHLY and CDR2 as FYNNEI. CDR3 coding DNA: TGTGCCAGCAGTGGGACAGTCTATAATTCACCCCTCCACTTT. Amino acid sequence: CASSGTVYNSPLHF.

The chain employs TRBV28 and TRBJ2-1; no definite D call. The CDR3 is made up of 11 amino acids. Germline V gene lookup returns CDR1 MDHEN and CDR2 SYDVKM. V was trimmed by 6 bases and J by 8 bases, leaving 8 bases between them. This chain's CDR3 is CASRPVYEQFF. The CDR3 DNA reads TGTGCCAGCAGACCTGTGTATGAGCAGTTCTTC. Complete variable domain (other parts from reference TRBV28 and TRBJ2-1): DVKVTQSSRYLVKRTGEKVFLECVQDMDHENMFWYRQDPGLGLRLIYFSYDVKMKEKGDIPEGYSVSREKKERFSLILESASTNQTSMYLCASRPVYEQFFGPGTRLTVL.

This sequence joins TRBV9 and TRBJ2-3, with 12 bases fitting TRBD1. This CDR3 has 16 amino acids. Germline-derived CDR1 and CDR2 are SGDLS and YYNGEE. J was trimmed by 6 bases and V by 3 bases; bases with no gene match: 8. The CDR3 region is CASSGRDRGRWDTQYF. In DNA form, the CDR3 reads TGTGCCAGCAGCGGCCGGGACAGGGGGCGCTGGGATACGCAGTATTTT.

Concerning this clone itself: Other DNA sequences in this sample translate to the same CDR3. This chain joins TRBV27 and TRBJ2-7, with D perhaps TRBD1 (5 bases). The ends were cut back, 3 bases at V and 2 bases at J, with 8 bases in the middle. Germline V lookup: CDR1 MNHEY, CDR2 SMNVEV (reference sequence). This CDR3 is built from 13 residues. The DNA for the CDR3 is TGTGCCAGCAGTTTTCAGGGTCCCTACGAGCAGTACTTC. Protein sequence: CASSFQGPYEQYF.

Of note for this clone: Other DNA sequences in this sample translate to the same CDR3. The gene calls are TRBV6-1 and TRBJ1-5; TRBD1 aligns across 7 bases. CDR1 is MNHNS, CDR2 SASEGT, per germline. Unmatched junction bases numbered 2, after V lost 8 bases and J lost 1 base. The CDR3 sequence is 13 residues long. The CDR3 sequence: CASGDSSNQPQHF. As DNA, the CDR3 is TGTGCCAGCGGGGACAGCAGCAATCAGCCCCAGCATTTT.

In its sample, this clone was seen once. J is TRBJ2-7 and V is TRBV11-2, with D tentatively TRBD1 (6 bases). The V and J ends lost 4 bases and 3 bases respectively, with 16 bases between them. Per germline, CDR1 SGHAT and CDR2 FQNNGV. This CDR3 comprises 15 residues. CDR3 nucleotide sequence: TGTGCCAGCAGCTCAAAAGACAGGTTTGACTACGAGCAGTACTTC. Translating gives CASSSKDRFDYEQYF. Supplemented by reference TRBV11-2 and TRBJ2-7, the full variable domain reads EAGVAQSPRYKIIEKRQSVAFWCNPISGHATLYWYQQILGQGPKLLIQFQNNGVVDDSQLPKDRFSAERLKGVDSTLKIQPAKLEDSAVYLCASSSKDRFDYEQYFGPGTRLTVT.

The chain combines TRBV16 with TRBJ2-5; tentative D call: TRBD1 (5 bases). This CDR3 spans 16 amino acids. The V and J ends lost 4 bases and 5 bases respectively, with 20 bases between them. Germline V gene lookup returns CDR1 KGHSY and CDR2 FQNENV. Here the CDR3 DNA reads TGTGCCAGCAGCCGGGGCGCCGACCCCATTAGGGAGACCCAGTACTTC. Translated, it gives CASSRGADPIRETQYF.

The rearrangement links TRBV6-1 to TRBJ2-7, with TRBD2 identical over 7 bases. After removal of 6 bases from V and 1 base from J, the junction contained 3 bases not matched to a gene. CDR1 and CDR2 from the germline V gene are MNHNS and SASEGT. The CDR3 loop spans 13 amino acids. The CDR3 DNA follows: TGTGCCAGCAGGAGGGAGGGATCCTACGAGCAGTACTTC. This gives the protein CASRREGSYEQYF.